Following are 3 T cell receptor beta chains from one sample sequenced in a study of blood T cells in healthy people across ages. Alongside a J-beta primer mix, a sample-barcoded 5' primer served in a second PCR lasting about 7 to 12 cycles. One entry per CDR3 protein, called by TCRdb with MiXCR from the 5' RACE reads. The repertoire has approximately 1,700,000 distinct CDR3 sequences, about 39% of them found once; the top ten carry approximately 22%. Sequenced: blood. These receptors were obtained from a human donor in good health.

V and J are TRBV7-6 and TRBJ1-1; D is possibly TRBD1 (5 bases). The germline V gene encodes CDR1 SGHVS and CDR2 FNYEAQ. The CDR3 is 13 amino acids. Trimming stripped 5 bases from V and 11 bases from J, with 18 bases between. CDR3 loop: CASSIDSATRAFF. The CDR3, as DNA: TGTGCCAGCAGCATAGACAGCGCCACTAGGGCTTTCTTT.

This clonotype turned up a few times. The gene calls are TRBV27 and TRBJ2-5, with unresolved D. Germline V CDR1 and CDR2: MNHEY, SMNVEV (reference sequence). The CDR3 is 16 amino acids. With 2 bases removed from V and 2 bases from J, the gap between germline ends came to 15 bases. CDR3 protein: CASSLPKRDKQETQYF. In DNA, the CDR3 is TGTGCCAGCAGTTTACCTAAACGAGACAAGCAAGAGACCCAGTACTTC.

At least ten counts were recorded for this clonotype. The V gene is TRBV29-1, the J gene TRBJ2-1; 7 positions match TRBD1. The CDR3 has 13 amino acids. With 1 base clipped from V and 8 bases from J, the junction kept 5 bases outside the gene matches. The germline V gene encodes CDR1 SQVTM and CDR2 ANQGSEA. The CDR3 protein is CSVEGDSWDEQFF. The DNA of the CDR3 is TGCAGCGTTGAAGGGGACAGTTGGGATGAGCAGTTCTTC.